This TCR beta chain was sequenced during a study of regulatory T cells in long-lasting Graves disease. Overall study findings and caveats: Sharing of public clonotypes was greater in persistent patients (more than 2,500) than in new patients (around 890).

From germline, CDR1 is DFQATT and CDR2 SNEGSKA (reference sequence). Trimming stripped 0 bases from V and 2 bases from J, with 20 bases between. The CDR3 runs to 17 residues. The time point here: newly diagnosed GD, antithyroid drugs for less than 3 months. Generation of the TCR library employed RNA extracted from PBMCs. EDTA tubes collected around 8.7 milliliters of peripheral blood. This clonotype occurred many times. Its antigen is unknown. Assembly of TCR beta libraries relied on iRepertoire HTBI primers together with Arm-PCR of CDR3 regions. TCRdb re-called the multiplex PCR reads with MiXCR, one entry per CDR3 protein. The repertoire holds around 330,000 distinct CDR3 sequences, with under 20% as singletons.

The sequencing used peripheral blood mononuclear cells (PBMCs), collected at new diagnosis, from a patient treated with antithyroid drugs. This TCR came from a female donor with Graves disease. The chain recombines TRBV20-1 with TRBJ2-7; maybe TRBD2 (5 bases). Written as DNA, the CDR3 is TGCAGTGCTAGAGATAGGGAGACTCTTTCAAGGGCCTACGAGCAGTACTTC. It yields the protein CSARDRETLSRAYEQYF.